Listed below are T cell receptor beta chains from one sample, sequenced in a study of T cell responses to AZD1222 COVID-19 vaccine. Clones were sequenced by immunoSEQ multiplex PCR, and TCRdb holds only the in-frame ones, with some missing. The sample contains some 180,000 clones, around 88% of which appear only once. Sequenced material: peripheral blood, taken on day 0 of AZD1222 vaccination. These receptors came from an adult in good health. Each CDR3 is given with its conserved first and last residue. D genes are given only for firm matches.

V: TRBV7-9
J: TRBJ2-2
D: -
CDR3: CASSPRANTGELFF

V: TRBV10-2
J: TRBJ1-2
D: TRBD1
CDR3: CASSESDGTGGGYTF

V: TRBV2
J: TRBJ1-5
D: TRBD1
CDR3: CASSGLQGGFNQPQHF

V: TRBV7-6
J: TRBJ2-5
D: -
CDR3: CASSLEAGGGKETQYF

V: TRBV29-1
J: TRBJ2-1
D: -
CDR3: CSVEEPGRGPIRFF

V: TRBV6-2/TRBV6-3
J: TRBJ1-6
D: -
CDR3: CASSLDRIYHF

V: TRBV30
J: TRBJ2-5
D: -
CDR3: CAWSKDLGETQYF

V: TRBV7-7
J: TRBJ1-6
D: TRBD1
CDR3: CAMQGEGLKTPLHF

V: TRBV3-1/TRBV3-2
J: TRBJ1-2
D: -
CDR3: CASSQGTSNYGYTF

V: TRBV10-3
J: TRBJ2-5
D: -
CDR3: CAISGRQGAREREGLSLQETQYF

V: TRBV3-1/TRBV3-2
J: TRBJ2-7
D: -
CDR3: CASSQILALTYEQYF

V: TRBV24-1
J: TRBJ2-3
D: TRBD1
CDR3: CATSDTRTGNTDTQYF

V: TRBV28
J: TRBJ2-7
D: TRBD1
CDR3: CASRRSGGNEQYF

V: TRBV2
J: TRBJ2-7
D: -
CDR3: CASTLLDSSYEQYF

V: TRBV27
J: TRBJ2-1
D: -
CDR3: CASSHFGPIVYNEQFF

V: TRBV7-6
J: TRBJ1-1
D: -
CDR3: CASSPGSGTQNTEAFF

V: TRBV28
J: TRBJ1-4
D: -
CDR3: CASSLSGSNEKLFF

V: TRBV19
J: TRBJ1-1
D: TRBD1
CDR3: CASSIGGRGQTEAFF

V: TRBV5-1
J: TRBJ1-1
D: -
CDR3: CASSLVLGAASEAFF

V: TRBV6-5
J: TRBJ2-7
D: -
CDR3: CASSYSTADPWEQYF

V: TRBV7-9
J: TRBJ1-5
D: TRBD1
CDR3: CASSSGTGEINNQPQHF

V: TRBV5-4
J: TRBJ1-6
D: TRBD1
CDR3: CASSIRTGGDSPLHF

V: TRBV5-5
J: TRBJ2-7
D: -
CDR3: CASSLNGGLSYEQYF

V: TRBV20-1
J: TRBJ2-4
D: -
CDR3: CSASARGPKNIQYF

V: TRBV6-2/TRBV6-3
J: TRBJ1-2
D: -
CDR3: CASSYFGPGYGYTF

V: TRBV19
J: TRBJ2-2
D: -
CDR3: CASSYRFSSNTGELFF

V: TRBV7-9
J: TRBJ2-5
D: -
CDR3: CASSSRGAGETQYF

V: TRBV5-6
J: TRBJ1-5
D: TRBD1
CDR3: CASSLFLGGYGNQPQHF

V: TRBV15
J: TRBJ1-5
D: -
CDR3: CATSRDLKDRAVPNRSNQPQHF